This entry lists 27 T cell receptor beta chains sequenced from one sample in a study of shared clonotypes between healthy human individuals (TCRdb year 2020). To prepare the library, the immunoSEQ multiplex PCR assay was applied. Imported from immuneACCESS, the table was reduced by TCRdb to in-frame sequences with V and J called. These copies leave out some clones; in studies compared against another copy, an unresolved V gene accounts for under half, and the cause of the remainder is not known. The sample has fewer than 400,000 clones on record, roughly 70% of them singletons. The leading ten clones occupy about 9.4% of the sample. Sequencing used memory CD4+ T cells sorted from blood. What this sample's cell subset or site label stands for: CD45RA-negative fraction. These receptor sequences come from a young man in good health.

CDR3 protein: CASHRNQETQYF. CDR3 nucleotide sequence: TGTGCCAGCCACAGGAACCAAGAGACCCAGTACTTC. The chain uses TRBV7-8 and TRBJ2-5; a possible D gene is TRBD1 (5 bases). The CDR3 loop spans 12 amino acids. V lost 8 bases, J lost 0 bases, and 7 bases lay in between. In germline, CDR1 is SGHVS, CDR2 FQNEAQ.

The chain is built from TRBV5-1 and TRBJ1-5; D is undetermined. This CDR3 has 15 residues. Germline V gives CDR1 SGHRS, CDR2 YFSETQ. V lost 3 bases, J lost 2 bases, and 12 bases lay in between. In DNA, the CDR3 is TGCGCCAGCAGCTCTGAGGGATCCCGCAATCAGCCCCAGCATTTT. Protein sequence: CASSSEGSRNQPQHF.

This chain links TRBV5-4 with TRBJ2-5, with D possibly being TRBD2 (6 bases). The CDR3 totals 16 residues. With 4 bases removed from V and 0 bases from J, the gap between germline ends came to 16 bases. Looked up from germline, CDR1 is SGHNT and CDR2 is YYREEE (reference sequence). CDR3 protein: CASSARGLRDQETQYF. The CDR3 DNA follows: TGTGCCAGCAGCGCACGGGGACTCAGGGACCAAGAGACCCAGTACTTC.

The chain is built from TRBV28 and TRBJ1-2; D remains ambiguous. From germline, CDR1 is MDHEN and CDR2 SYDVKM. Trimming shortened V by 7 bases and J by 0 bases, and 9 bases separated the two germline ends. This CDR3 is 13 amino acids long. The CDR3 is CASTPGTNYGYTF. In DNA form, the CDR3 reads TGTGCCAGCACCCCGGGAACTAACTATGGCTACACCTTC.

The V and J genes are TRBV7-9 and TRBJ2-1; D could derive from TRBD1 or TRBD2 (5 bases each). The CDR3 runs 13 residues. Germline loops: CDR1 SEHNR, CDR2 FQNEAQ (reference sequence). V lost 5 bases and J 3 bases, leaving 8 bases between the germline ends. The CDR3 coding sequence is TGTGCCAGCAGCCGGGACCACTACAATGAGCAGTTCTTC. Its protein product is CASSRDHYNEQFF.

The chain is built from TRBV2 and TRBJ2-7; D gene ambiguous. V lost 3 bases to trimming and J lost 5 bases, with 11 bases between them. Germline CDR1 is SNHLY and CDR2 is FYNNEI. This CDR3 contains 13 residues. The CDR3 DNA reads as TGTGCCAGCAGTGACGTTGGAGCCAACGAGCAGTACTTC. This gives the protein CASSDVGANEQYF.

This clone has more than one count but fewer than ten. This CDR3 is CASRPDLYQETQYF. Written as DNA, the CDR3 is TGTGCCAGCAGACCCGACCTTTACCAAGAGACCCAGTACTTC. This sequence joins TRBV7-2 and TRBJ2-5; D gene unclear. V was cut by 6 bases and J by 0 bases, with 11 bases left in between. The CDR3 is made up of 14 amino acids. Germline CDR1 is SGHTA and CDR2 is FQGNSA.

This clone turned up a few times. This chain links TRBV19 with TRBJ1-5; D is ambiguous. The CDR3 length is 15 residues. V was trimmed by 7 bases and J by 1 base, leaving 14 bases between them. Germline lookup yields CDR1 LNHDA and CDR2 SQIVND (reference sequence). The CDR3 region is CASTLYGQSNQPQHF. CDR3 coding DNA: TGTGCCAGTACCCTTTATGGGCAGAGCAATCAGCCCCAGCATTTT.

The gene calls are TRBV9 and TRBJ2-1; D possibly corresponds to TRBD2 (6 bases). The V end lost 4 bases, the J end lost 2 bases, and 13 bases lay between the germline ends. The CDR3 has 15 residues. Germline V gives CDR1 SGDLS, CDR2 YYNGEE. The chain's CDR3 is CASSPGGRPYNEQFF. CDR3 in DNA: TGTGCCAGCAGCCCAGGTGGGAGGCCCTACAATGAGCAGTTCTTC.

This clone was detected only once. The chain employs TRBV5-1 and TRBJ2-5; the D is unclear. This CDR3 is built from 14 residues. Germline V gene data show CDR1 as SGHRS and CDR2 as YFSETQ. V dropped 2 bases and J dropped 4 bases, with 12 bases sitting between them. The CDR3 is CASSFSWAPETQYF. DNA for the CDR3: TGCGCCAGCAGCTTCTCGTGGGCCCCAGAGACCCAGTACTTC.

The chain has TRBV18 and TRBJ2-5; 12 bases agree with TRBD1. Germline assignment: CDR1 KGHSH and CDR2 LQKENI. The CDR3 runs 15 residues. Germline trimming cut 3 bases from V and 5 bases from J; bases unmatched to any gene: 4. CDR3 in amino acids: CASSPGTGGAETQYF. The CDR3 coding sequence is TGTGCCAGCTCACCCGGGACAGGGGGCGCGGAGACCCAGTACTTC.

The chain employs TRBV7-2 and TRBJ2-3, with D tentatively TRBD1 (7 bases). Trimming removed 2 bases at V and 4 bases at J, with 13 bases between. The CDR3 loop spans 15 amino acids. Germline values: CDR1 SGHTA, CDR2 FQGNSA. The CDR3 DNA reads TGTGCCAGCAGCTTACACAGGGGAGGTGCAGATACGCAGTATTTT. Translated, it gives CASSLHRGGADTQYF.

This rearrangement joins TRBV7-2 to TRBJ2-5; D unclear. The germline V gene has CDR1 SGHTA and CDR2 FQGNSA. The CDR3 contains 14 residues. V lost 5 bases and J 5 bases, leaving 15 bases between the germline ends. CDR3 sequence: CASSPARVVETQYF. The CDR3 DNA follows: TGTGCCAGCAGCCCCGCCCGGGTTGTGGAGACCCAGTACTTC.

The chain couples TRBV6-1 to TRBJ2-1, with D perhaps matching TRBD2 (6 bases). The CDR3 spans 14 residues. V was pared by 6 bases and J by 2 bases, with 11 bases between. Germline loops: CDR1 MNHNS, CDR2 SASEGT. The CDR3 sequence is CASRREPTYNEQFF. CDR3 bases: TGTGCCAGCAGACGGGAGCCGACCTACAATGAGCAGTTCTTC.

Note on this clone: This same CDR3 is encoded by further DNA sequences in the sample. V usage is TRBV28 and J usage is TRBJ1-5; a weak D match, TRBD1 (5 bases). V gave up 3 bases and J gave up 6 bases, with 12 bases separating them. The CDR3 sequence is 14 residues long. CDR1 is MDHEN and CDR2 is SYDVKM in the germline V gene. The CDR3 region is CASSLRGGGQPQHF. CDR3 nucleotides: TGTGCCAGCAGTTTGCGGGGCGGGGGTCAGCCCCAGCATTTT.

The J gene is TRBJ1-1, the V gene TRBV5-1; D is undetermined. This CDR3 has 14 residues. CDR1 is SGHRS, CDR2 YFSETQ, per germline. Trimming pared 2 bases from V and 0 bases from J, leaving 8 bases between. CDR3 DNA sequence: TGCGCCAGCAGCTTACAGACGATGAACACTGAAGCTTTCTTT. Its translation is CASSLQTMNTEAFF. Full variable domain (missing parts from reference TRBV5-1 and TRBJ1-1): KAGVTQTPRYLIKTRGQQVTLSCSPISGHRSVSWYQQTPGQGLQFLFEYFSETQRNKGNFPGRFSGRQFSNSRSEMNVSTLELGDSALYLCASSLQTMNTEAFFGQGTRLTVV.

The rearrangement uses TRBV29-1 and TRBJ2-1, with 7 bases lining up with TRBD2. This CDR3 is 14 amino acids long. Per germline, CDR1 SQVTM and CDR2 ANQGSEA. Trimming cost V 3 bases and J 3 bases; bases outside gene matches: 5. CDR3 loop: CSVDRAGIYNEQFF. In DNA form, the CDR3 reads TGCAGCGTTGATCGAGCGGGGATCTACAATGAGCAGTTCTTC.

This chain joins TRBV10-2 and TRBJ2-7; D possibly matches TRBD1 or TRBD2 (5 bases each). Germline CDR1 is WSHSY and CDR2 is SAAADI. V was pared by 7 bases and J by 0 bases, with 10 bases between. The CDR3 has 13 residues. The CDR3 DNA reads TGCGCCAGCAAACGGGACGGCTCCTACGAGCAGTACTTC. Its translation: CASKRDGSYEQYF.

CDR3 in DNA: TGCGCCAGCAGGAGGCTAGCGGGAGTACCCTACAATGAGCAGTTCTTC. This translates into CASRRLAGVPYNEQFF. The chain employs TRBV5-1 and TRBJ2-1; 10 bases align to TRBD2. The CDR3 length is 16 residues. Germline CDR1 is SGHRS and CDR2 is YFSETQ. J gave up 2 bases and V 5 bases, and 7 bases lay outside the gene matches.

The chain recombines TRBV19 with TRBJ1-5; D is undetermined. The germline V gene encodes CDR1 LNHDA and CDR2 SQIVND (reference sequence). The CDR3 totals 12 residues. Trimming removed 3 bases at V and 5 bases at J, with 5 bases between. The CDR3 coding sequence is TGTGCCAGTAGTATTTCGTATCAGCCCCAGCATTTT. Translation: CASSISYQPQHF.

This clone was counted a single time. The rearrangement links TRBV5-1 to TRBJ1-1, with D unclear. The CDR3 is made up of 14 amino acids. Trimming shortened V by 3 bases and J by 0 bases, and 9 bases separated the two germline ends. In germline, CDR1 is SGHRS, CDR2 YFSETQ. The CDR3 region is CASSSQVVNTEAFF. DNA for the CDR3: TGCGCCAGCAGCTCGCAGGTGGTGAACACTGAAGCTTTCTTT.

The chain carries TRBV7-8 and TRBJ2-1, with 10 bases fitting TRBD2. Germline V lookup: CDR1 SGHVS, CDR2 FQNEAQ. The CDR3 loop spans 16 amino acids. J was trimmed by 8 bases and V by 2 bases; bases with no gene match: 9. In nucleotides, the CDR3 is TGTGCCAGCAGCTTACGGGGAGCGGGAGGGGTGCATGAGCAGTTCTTC. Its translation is CASSLRGAGGVHEQFF. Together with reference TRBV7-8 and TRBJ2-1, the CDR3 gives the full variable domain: GAGVSQSPRYKVAKRGQDVALRCDPISGHVSLFWYQQALGQGPEFLTYFQNEAQLDKSGLPSDRFFAERPEGSVSTLKIQRTQQEDSAVYLCASSLRGAGGVHEQFFGPGTRLTVL.

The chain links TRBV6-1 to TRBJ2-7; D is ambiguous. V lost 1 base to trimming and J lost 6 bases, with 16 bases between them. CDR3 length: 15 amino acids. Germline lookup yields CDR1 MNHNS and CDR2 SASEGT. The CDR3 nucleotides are TGTGCCAGCAGTGAAGTATTTGGTAGTCCCTTCGAGCAGTACTTC. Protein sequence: CASSEVFGSPFEQYF.

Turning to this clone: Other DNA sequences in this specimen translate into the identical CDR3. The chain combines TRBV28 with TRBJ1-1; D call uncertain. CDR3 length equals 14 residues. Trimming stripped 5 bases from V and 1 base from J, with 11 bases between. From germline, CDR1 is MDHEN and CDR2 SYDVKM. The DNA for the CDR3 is TGTGCCAGCAGTCTCTTAGGGCCGAACACTGAAGCTTTCTTT. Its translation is CASSLLGPNTEAFF.

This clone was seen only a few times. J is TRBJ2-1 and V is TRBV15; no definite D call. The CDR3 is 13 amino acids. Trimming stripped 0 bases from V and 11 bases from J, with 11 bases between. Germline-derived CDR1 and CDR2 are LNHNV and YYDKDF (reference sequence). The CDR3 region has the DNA TGTGCCACCAGCAGAGATGGGGTCGGGCAGCAGTTCTTC. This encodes CATSRDGVGQQFF.

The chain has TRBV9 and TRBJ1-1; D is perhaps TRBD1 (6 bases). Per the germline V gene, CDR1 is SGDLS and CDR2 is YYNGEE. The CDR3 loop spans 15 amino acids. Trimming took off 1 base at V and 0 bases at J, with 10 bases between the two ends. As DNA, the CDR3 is TGTGCCAGCAGCGTATTTGACAGGATGAACACTGAAGCTTTCTTT. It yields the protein CASSVFDRMNTEAFF.

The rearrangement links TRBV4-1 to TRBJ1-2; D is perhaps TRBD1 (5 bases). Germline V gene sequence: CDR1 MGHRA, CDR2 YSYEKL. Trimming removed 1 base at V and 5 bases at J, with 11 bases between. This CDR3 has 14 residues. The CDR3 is CASSQVRGSYGYTF. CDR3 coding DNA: TGCGCCAGCAGCCAAGTTAGGGGCTCATATGGCTACACCTTC.